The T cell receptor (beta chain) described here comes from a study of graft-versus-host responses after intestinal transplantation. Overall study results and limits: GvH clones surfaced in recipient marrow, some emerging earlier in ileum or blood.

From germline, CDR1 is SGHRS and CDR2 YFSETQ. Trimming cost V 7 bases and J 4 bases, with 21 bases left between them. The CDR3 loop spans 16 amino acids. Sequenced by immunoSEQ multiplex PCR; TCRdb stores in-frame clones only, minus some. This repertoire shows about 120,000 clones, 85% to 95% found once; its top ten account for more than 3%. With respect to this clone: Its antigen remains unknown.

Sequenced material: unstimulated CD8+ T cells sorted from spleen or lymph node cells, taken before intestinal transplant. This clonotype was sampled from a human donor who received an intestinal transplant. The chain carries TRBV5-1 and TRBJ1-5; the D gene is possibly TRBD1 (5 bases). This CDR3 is CASGGTRAGSNQPQHF. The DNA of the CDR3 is TGCGCCAGCGGGGGGACCCGGGCAGGCTCAAATCAGCCCCAGCATTTT.